This T cell receptor (beta chain) was retrieved from a study of tumor and adjacent non-tumor tissue in lung cancer. Study context: The patients, about nine men and four to six women, were about 30 to 85 with stage I to III disease.

As concerns this clonotype: The antigen is not known. Just one base apart from a much larger clone, this may be a read error. Lacking the conserved final phenylalanine or tryptophan, this CDR3 likely reflects a read error.

Per germline, CDR1 DFQATT and CDR2 SNEGSKA (reference sequence). The length of the CDR3 is 15 residues. V was cut by 3 bases and J by 1 base, with 15 bases left in between. The library came from three nested PCR rounds adapted from ARM-PCR protocols. Using its own MiXCR run on the multiplex PCR reads, TCRdb lists one record per CDR3 protein. The profile covers under 95,000 distinct CDR3 sequences, with around 65% appearing a single time and around 14% taken by the ten largest. No cell sorting was done before RNA was extracted from the tissue. Donors were chemotherapy-naive, newly diagnosed lung cancer surgical patients in China, August–late 2014. General study results and limits: In normal lung, the top 100 clones were significantly more dominant than in tumor. Shorter survival was associated with higher TCR diversity in tumors.

The sample was lung tumor tissue. The V gene is TRBV20-1, the J gene TRBJ2-5, with D possibly being TRBD2 (7 bases). This clonotype originated in a man aged 65 to 79 with non-small cell lung cancer. CDR3 loop: CSASGAGALQETQYI. In DNA, the CDR3 is TGCAGTGCTAGCGGGGCGGGGGCCCTCCAAGAGACCCAGTACATC.